In this sample, the clone carrying this T cell receptor (beta chain) turned up a few times. V lost 2 bases, J lost 3 bases, and 15 bases stayed unmatched. This CDR3 contains 18 residues. The germline gives CDR1 MNHEY, CDR2 SMNVEV (reference sequence). A second roughly 7 to 12 cycle PCR used barcoded and J-beta primers. Using its own MiXCR run on the 5' RACE reads, TCRdb lists one record per CDR3 protein. The sample lists around 1,500,000 distinct CDR3 sequences, roughly 40% occurring once. This sample stems from a study of blood T cells in healthy people across ages. The sequenced sample consisted of blood. V gene TRBV27 combines with J gene TRBJ1-1; 7 bases are a match to TRBD1. The source of this sequence is a woman aged 18-29 years in good health. CDR3 region: CASSLEGGLTGIYTEAFF. The CDR3 DNA follows: TGTGCCAGCAGTTTAGAGGGGGGATTGACAGGGATTTACACTGAAGCTTTCTTT.